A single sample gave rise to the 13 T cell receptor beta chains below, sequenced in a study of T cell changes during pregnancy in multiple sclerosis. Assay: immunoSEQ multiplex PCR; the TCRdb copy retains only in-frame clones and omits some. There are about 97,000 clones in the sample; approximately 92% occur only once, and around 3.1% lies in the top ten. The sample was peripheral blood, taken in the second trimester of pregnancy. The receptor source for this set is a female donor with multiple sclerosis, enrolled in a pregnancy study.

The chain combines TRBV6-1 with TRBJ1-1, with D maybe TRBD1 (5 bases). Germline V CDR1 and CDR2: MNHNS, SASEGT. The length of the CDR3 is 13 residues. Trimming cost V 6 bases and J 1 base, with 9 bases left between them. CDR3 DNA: TGTGCCAGCAGCCTCACAGGGAACACTGAAGCTTTCTTT. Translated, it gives CASSLTGNTEAFF.

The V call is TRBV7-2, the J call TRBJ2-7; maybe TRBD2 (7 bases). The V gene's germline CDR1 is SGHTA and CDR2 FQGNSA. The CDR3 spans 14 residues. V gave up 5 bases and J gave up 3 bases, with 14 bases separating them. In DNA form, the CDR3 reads TGTGCCAGCAGCCCCGGGGGGCTACACTACGAGCAGTACTTC. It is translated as CASSPGGLHYEQYF.

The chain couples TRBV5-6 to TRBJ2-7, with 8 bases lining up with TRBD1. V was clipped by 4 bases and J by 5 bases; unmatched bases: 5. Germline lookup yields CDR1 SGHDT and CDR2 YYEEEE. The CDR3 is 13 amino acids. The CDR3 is CASSRDRGHEQYF. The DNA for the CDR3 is TGTGCCAGCAGCCGAGACAGGGGCCACGAGCAGTACTTC.

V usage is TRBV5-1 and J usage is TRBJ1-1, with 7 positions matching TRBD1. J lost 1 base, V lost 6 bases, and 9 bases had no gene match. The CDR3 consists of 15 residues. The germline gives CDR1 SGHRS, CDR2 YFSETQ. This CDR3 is CASTLQGESNTEAFF. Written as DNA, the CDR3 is TGCGCCAGCACCCTGCAGGGGGAGTCGAACACTGAAGCTTTCTTT.

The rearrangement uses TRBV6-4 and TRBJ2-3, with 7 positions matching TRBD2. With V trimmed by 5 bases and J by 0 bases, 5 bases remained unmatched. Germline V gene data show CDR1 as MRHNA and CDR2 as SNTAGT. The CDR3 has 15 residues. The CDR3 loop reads CASSLASGSTDTQYF. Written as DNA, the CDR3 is TGTGCCAGCAGTTTGGCTAGCGGTAGCACAGATACGCAGTATTTT.

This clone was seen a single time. CDR3 sequence reads: CASSSTGLEEKLFF. As DNA, the CDR3 is TGTGCCAGCAGTTCGACCGGGTTAGAGGAAAAACTGTTTTTT. This chain connects TRBV6-6 to TRBJ1-4; D gene uncertain. The V end lost 4 bases, the J end lost 8 bases, and 14 bases lay between the germline ends. This CDR3 is built from 14 residues. Germline CDR1 and CDR2: MNHNY and SVGAGI (reference sequence).

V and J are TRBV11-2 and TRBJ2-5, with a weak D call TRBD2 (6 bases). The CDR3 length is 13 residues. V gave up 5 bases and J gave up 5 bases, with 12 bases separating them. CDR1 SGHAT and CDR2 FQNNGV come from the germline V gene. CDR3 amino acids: CASSARAGETQYF. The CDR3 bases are TGTGCCAGCAGCGCCAGGGCGGGGGAGACCCAGTACTTC.

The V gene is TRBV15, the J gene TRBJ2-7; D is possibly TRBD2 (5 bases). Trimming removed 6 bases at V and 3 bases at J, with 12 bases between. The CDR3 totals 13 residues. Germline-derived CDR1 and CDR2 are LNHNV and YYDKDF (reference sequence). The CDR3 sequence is CATRLDYLYEQYF. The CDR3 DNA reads TGTGCCACCAGACTAGACTATCTCTACGAGCAGTACTTC.

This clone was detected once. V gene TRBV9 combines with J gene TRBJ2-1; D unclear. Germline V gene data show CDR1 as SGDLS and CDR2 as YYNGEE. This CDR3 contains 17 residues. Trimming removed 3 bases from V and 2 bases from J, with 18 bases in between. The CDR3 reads CASSARYEAYTYNEQFF. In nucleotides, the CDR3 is TGTGCCAGCAGCGCCCGATACGAAGCTTATACCTACAATGAGCAGTTCTTC.

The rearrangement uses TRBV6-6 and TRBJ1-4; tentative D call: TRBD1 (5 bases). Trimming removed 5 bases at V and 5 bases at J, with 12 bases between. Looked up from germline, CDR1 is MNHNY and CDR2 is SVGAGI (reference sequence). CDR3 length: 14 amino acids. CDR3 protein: CASSPQASNEKLFF. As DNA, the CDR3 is TGTGCCAGCAGTCCACAGGCGAGCAATGAAAAACTGTTTTTT.

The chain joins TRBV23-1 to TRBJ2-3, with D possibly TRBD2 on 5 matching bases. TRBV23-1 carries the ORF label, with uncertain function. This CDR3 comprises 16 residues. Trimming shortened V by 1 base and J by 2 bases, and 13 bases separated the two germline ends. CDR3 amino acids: CASSQFKRISTDTQYF. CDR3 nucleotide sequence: TGCGCCAGCAGTCAATTTAAGCGGATCTCCACAGATACGCAGTATTTT.

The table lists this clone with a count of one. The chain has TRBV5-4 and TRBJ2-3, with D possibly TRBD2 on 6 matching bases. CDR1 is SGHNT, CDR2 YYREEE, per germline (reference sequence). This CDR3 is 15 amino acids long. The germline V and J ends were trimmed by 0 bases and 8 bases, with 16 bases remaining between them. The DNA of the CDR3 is TGTGCCAGCAGCTTGGCAGGGTCGGGGCGGGGTACGCAGTATTTT. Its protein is CASSLAGSGRGTQYF.

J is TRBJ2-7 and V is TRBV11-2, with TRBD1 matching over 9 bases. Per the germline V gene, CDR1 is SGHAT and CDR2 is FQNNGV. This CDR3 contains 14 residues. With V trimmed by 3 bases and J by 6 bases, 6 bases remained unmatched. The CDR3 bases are TGTGCCAGCAGCTTCCGGGACAGGGTGAGCGAGCAGTACTTC. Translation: CASSFRDRVSEQYF.